This T cell receptor (beta chain) stems from a study of blood T cells in healthy people across ages. This CDR3 is 18 amino acids long. Trimming removed 4 bases from V and 0 bases from J; junction bases left unmatched: 9. In germline, CDR1 is DFQATT, CDR2 SNEGSKA (reference sequence). A second about 6 to 11 cycle PCR used barcoded and J-beta primers. TCRdb reprocessed the 5' RACE reads with MiXCR, giving one entry per CDR3 protein. The sample carries hundreds of thousands of distinct CDR3 sequences, under 65% recorded once. This clonotype was observed many times. The source material was blood. This sequence was found in a woman at least 80 years old in good health. The chain combines TRBV20-1 with TRBJ2-1; TRBD2 agrees at 13 bases. The CDR3 region has the DNA TGCAGTGCTATCCAGACTAGCGGGGGGTTCAGCTCCTACAATGAGCAGTTCTTC. Amino acid sequence: CSAIQTSGGFSSYNEQFF.